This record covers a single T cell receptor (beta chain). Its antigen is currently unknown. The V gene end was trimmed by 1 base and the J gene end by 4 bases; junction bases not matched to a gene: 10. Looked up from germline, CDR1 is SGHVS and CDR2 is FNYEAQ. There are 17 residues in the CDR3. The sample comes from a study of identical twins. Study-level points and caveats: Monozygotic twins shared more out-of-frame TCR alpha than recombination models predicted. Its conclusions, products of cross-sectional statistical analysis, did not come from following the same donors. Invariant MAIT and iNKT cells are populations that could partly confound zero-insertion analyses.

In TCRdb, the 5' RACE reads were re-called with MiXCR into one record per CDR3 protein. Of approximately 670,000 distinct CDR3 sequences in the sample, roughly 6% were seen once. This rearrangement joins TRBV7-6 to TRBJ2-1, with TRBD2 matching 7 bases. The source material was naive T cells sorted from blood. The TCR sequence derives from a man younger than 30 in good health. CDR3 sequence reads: CASSLGLAEVDYNEQFF. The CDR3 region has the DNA TGTGCCAGCAGCTTAGGGCTAGCGGAGGTGGATTACAATGAGCAGTTCTTC.